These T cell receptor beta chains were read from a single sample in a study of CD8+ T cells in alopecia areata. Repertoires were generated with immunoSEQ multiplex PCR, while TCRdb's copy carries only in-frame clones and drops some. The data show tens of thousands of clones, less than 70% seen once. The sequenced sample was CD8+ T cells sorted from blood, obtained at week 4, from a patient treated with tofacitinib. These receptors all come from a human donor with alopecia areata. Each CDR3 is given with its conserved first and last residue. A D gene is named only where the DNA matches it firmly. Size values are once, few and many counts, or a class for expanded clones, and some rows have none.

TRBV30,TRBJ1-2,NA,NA,CAWTPIARGGYTF,TGTGCCTGGACCCCGATAGCTAGGGGTGGCTACACCTTC
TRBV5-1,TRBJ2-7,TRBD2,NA,CASSLGGGGTGEQYF,TGCGCCAGCAGCTTGGGTGGCGGGGGGACCGGCGAGCAGTACTTC
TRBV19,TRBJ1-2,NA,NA,CASSVADTYGYTF,TGTGCCAGTAGTGTGGCAGATACGTATGGCTACACCTTC
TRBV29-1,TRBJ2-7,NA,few,CSVWTADYEQYF,TGCAGCGTCTGGACGGCGGACTACGAGCAGTACTTC
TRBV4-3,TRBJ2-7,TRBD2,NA,CASSQGIAGSSYEQYF,TGCGCCAGCAGCCAAGGGATAGCGGGGTCCTCCTACGAGCAGTACTTC
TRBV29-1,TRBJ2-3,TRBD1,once,CSVPWDSGTDTQYF,TGCAGCGTTCCCTGGGACAGTGGGACAGATACGCAGTATTTT
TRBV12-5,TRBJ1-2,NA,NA,CASGLGRTALYGYTF,TGTGCTAGTGGTTTGGGACGGACAGCCCTCTATGGCTACACCTTC
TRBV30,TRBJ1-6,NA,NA,CAWSPTGLGSPLHF,TGTGCCTGGAGCCCCACAGGGTTAGGTTCACCCCTCCACTTT
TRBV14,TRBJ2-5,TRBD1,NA,CASSQPGQVYQETQYF,TGTGCCAGCAGCCAGCCGGGACAGGTGTACCAAGAGACCCAGTACTTC
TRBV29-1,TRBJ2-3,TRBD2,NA,CSVEEIERGGTDTQYF,TGCAGCGTTGAAGAGATCGAGCGGGGGGGCACAGATACGCAGTATTTT
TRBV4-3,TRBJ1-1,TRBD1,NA,CASSQEQGYAFF,TGCGCCAGCAGCCAAGAACAGGGGTATGCTTTCTTT
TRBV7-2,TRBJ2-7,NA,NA,CASMTGHTDYEQYF,TGTGCCAGCATGACGGGGCACACGGACTACGAGCAGTACTTC
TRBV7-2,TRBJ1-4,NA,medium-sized,CASSLLSLNEKLFF,TGTGCCAGCAGCCTCCTATCTCTTAATGAAAAACTGTTTTTT
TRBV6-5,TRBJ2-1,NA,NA,CASSLSVSSYNEQFF,TGTGCCAGCAGTTTGTCGGTTAGCTCCTACAATGAGCAGTTCTTC
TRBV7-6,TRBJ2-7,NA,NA,CASSSGSVGYEQYF,TGTGCCAGCAGTTCTGGTAGCGTTGGCTACGAGCAGTACTTC
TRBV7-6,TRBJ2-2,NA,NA,CASSTRQVAGELFF,TGTGCCAGCAGCACCCGACAGGTCGCCGGGGAGCTGTTTTTT
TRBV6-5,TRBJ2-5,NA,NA,CASSQQGTLQETQYF,TGTGCCAGCAGTCAGCAGGGTACGCTGCAAGAGACCCAGTACTTC
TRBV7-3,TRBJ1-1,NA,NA,CASSFDGGTEAFF,TGTGCCAGCAGCTTCGACGGGGGGACTGAAGCTTTCTTT
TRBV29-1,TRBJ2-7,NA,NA,CSVSSPGNEQYF,TGCAGCGTCTCCTCCCCAGGTAACGAGCAGTACTTC
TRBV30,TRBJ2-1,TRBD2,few,CAWRPSGGWNNEQFF,TGTGCCTGGAGACCTAGCGGGGGTTGGAACAATGAGCAGTTCTTC
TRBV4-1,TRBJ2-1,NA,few,CASSPRGEDEQFF,TGCGCCAGCAGCCCCAGGGGAGAGGATGAGCAGTTCTTC
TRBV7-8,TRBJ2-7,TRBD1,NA,CASSLTQGTGVHEQYF,TGTGCCAGCAGCTTAACTCAAGGGACAGGGGTCCACGAGCAGTACTTC
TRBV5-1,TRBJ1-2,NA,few,CASSWRQSNGYTF,TGCGCCAGCAGCTGGCGGCAGTCGAATGGCTACACCTTC
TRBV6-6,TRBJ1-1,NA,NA,CASLQPLGTEAFF,TGTGCCAGCTTACAGCCATTGGGGACTGAAGCTTTCTTT
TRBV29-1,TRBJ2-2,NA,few,CSVPSGRDTGELFF,TGCAGCGTTCCGTCGGGGCGGGACACCGGGGAGCTGTTTTTT
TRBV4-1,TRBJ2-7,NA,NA,CASSQGPGNEQYF,TGCGCCAGCAGCCAGGGTCCAGGGAACGAGCAGTACTTC
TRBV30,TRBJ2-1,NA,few,CAWSGGPGQYEQFF,TGTGCCTGGAGTGGCGGACCCGGTCAATATGAGCAGTTCTTC
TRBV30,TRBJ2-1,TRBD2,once,CAWSGGALYNEQFF,TGTGCCTGGAGCGGGGGGGCCCTCTACAATGAGCAGTTCTTC
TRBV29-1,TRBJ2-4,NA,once,CSVVESGENIQYF,TGCAGCGTTGTCGAATCAGGGGAAAACATTCAGTACTTC
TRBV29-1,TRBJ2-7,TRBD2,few,CSVDSGGQPYEQYF,TGCAGCGTTGATAGCGGGGGCCAGCCCTACGAGCAGTACTTC
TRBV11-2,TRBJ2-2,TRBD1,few,CASSSSRGRKNTGELFF,TGTGCCAGCAGCTCTAGCAGGGGGCGAAAAAACACCGGGGAGCTGTTTTTT
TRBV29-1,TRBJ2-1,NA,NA,CSVEGESSYNEQFF,TGCAGCGTCGAGGGGGAGAGCTCCTACAATGAGCAGTTCTTC
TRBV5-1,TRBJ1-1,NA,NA,CASSSTWTAKNTEAFF,TGCGCCAGCAGCTCCACGTGGACAGCCAAGAACACTGAAGCTTTCTTT
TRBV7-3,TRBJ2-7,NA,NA,CASSLVPRDEQYF,TGTGCCAGCAGCTTGGTCCCGAGGGACGAGCAGTACTTC
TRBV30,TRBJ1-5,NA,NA,CAWSVGNGPQHF,TGTGCCTGGAGTGTGGGGAATGGGCCCCAGCATTTT
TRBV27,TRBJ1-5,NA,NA,CASSPTINQPQHF,TGTGCCAGCAGTCCTACTATCAATCAGCCCCAGCATTTT
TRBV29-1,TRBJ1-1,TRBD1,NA,CSVVNRGEAFF,TGCAGCGTTGTGAACAGGGGTGAAGCTTTCTTT
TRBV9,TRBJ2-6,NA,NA,CASRGTSGSGANVLTF,TGTGCCAGCAGGGGTACAAGTGGCTCTGGGGCCAACGTCCTGACTTTC
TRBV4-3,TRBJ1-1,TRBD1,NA,CASSQDRAGGTEAFF,TGCGCCAGCAGCCAAGATCGGGCAGGGGGCACTGAAGCTTTCTTT
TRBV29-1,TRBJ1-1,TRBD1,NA,CSASTGRNTEAFF,TGCAGCGCCTCGACAGGGAGGAACACTGAAGCTTTCTTT
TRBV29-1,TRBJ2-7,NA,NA,CSVEDRASPTYEQYF,TGCAGCGTTGAAGATCGTGCCAGCCCAACCTACGAGCAGTACTTC
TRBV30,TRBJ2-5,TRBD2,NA,CAWDVSGGEETQYF,TGTGCCTGGGATGTTAGCGGGGGGGAAGAGACCCAGTACTTC
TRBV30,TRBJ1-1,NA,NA,CAWSVSRTEAFF,TGTGCCTGGAGTGTATCCAGGACTGAAGCTTTCTTT
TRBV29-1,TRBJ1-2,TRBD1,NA,CSVVPTGQTNYGYTF,TGCAGCGTTGTACCGACAGGGCAAACTAACTATGGCTACACCTTC
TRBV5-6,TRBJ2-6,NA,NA,CASSSGANVLTF,TGTGCCAGCAGCTCTGGGGCCAACGTCCTGACTTTC
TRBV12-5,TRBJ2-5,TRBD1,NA,CASGKGTVKYQETQYF,TGTGCTAGTGGGAAAGGGACAGTGAAGTACCAAGAGACCCAGTACTTC
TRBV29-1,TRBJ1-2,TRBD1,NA,CSVRTGNYGYTF,TGCAGCGTCCGGACAGGGAACTATGGCTACACCTTC
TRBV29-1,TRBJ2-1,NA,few,CSAVRDPHEQFF,TGCAGCGCCGTCCGGGACCCCCATGAGCAGTTCTTC
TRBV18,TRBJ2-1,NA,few,CASSPGYNEQFF,TGTGCCAGCTCACCGGGATACAATGAGCAGTTCTTC